Sequencing of this TCR beta chain was carried out in a study of blood T cell repertoires in COVID-19. Overall study context: T cells, B-cell-depleted T cells, or PBMCs supplied cDNA or gDNA.

Germline CDR1 LNHDA, CDR2 SQIVND (reference sequence). There are 14 residues in the CDR3. Trimming took off 3 bases at V and 2 bases at J, with 7 bases between the two ends. The protocol was immunoSEQ multiplex PCR, while the TCRdb copy is restricted to in-frame clones and leaves out a portion. The table lists fewer than 500,000 clones, nearly 90% of them singletons. To note about this clone: This sample includes further DNA sequences coding for the same CDR3.

Sequencing input: PBMCs or T cells enriched from blood (not recorded which). This TCR was sampled from a woman aged 18-29 years with acute COVID-19. This rearrangement joins TRBV19 to TRBJ2-2, with D unclear. CDR3 loop: CASSISGNTGELFF. The CDR3 DNA sequence: TGTGCCAGTAGTATCTCGGGTAACACCGGGGAGCTGTTTTTT.